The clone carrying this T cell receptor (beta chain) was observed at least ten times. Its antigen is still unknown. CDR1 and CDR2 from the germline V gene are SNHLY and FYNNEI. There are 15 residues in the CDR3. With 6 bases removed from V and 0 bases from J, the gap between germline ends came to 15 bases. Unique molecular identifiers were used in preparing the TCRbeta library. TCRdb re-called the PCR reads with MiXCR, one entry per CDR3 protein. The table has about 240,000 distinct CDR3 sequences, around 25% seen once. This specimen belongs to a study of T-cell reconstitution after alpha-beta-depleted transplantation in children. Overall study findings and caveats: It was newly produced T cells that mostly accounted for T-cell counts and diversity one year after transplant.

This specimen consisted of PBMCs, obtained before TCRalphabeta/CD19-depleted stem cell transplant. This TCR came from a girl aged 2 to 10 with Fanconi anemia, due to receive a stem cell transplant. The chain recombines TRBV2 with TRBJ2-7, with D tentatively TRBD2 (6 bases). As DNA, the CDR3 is TGTGCCAGCAGACCGGGACTCCCGAGCTCCTACGAGCAGTACTTC. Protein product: CASRPGLPSSYEQYF.